This TCR beta chain was captured in a study of T cell repertoires in cytomegalovirus infection (dated by TCRdb to about 2019). For the wider study: Alongside well-studied HLA-B-restricted epitopes, the peptide stimulations were aimed at recently identified HLA-C-restricted CMV epitopes, whose presentation resists viral immunomodulation. Because public TCR beta signatures pointed to carriage of CMV infection together with the matching HLA type, the HLA type of each donor mattered for the analysis.

The sequencing machine was an Illumina HiSeq 1500. TCRdb passed the public sequencing reads through fastp at Q25 and MiXCR, retaining productive beta sequences. Rows are combined by CDR3 protein, so each entry shows the most common genes and DNA. Within this sample are around 770,000 distinct CDR3 sequences, with just under 30% of them counted one time only. The ten largest make up roughly 13% of the sample. What this sample's treatment or condition label stands for: in vitro stimulation with specific CMV peptide epitopes to enrich CMV-specific T cells. The V and J ends are trimmed by 0 bases and 4 bases, leaving 11 bases between them. CDR3 length: 15 amino acids, cysteine to phenylalanine. Only CDR3 DNA is held: 45 bases, read in frame from base 1. CDR1 and CDR2, per the germline V gene, are SGDLS and YYNGEE. Study-wide findings and limitations: Cumulative frequency of public TCR beta family members discriminated carriers of CMV infection plus the relevant HLA type in this cohort and an independent roughly 330-donor cohort. The ex vivo response was dominated by HLA-C-restricted CMV-specific TCR beta clonotypes, and the single most frequent clonotype in two of eight donors was supplied by these HLA-C-restricted clonotypes.

Concerning this clonotype itself: No antigen is known for it. Base qualities are not at hand, and no much larger clone is one base apart.

The starting material was cultured CD8+ T cells from PBMCs, obtained from culture after CMV antigen stimulation. This TCR was recovered from a human donor in good health (CMV status not recorded). Some clones in this sample may be carry-over from other donors' samples. The V and J genes are TRBV9 and TRBJ2-1; no confident D gene assignment can be made. The CDR3 region has the sequence CASSVEPQVYNEQFF. In nucleotides, the sequence is TGTGCCAGCAGCGTAGAACCGCAGGTTTACAATGAGCAGTTCTTC.